A single sample is the source of the 19 T cell receptor beta chains below, sequenced in a study of blood T cells in healthy people across ages. Primers used in a second PCR of roughly 6 to 11 cycles were a sample-barcoded 5' primer and a J-beta primer mix. MiXCR was run by TCRdb on the 5' RACE reads, yielding one entry per CDR3 protein. The sample has about 2 million distinct CDR3 sequences; around half are singletons. Sequenced input: blood. All receptors come from a woman aged 40 to 55 in good health.

In this sample, this clonotype turned up a few times. This chain connects TRBV28 to TRBJ2-7; tentatively, D is TRBD2 (5 bases). Per the germline V gene, CDR1 is MDHEN and CDR2 is SYDVKM. V lost 7 bases to trimming and J lost 1 base, with 17 bases between them. The CDR3 runs to 15 residues. The CDR3 DNA reads as TGTGCCAGCACCCAGGCGGGTTCTCTTTCCTACGAGCAGTACTTC. Protein product: CASTQAGSLSYEQYF.

This clonotype was seen only a few times. The chain combines TRBV29-1 with TRBJ2-7, with a tentative D call TRBD1 (8 bases). The end of the DNA aligns better with TRBJ2-5, so the J call may be wrong. Germline V gene lookup returns CDR1 SQVTM and CDR2 ANQGSEA. CDR3 length: 13 amino acids. Written as DNA, the CDR3 is TGCAGCGCCGACGGACAGGGAGGGGAGACCCAGTACTTC. It codes for CSADGQGGETQYF.

The rearrangement joins TRBV11-2 to TRBJ1-4; TRBD1 matches 9 bases. CDR1 is SGHAT, CDR2 FQNNGV, per germline. The CDR3 totals 15 residues. The V gene end was trimmed by 4 bases and the J gene end by 7 bases; junction bases not matched to a gene: 7. CDR3: CASSSGQGQGEKLFF. The CDR3 DNA reads as TGTGCCAGCAGCTCTGGACAGGGGCAGGGTGAAAAACTGTTTTTT.

This clonotype was detected only a few times. One junction end does not reproduce the germline sequence, and a read error may be involved. The chain combines TRBV27 with TRBJ2-5; tentative D call: TRBD2 (6 bases). Germline CDR1 MNHEY, CDR2 SMNVEV (reference sequence). This CDR3 comprises 17 residues. CDR3 sequence: CASRLWKSGSAGETQYF. The CDR3, as DNA: TGTGCCAGCAGATTATGGAAGTCGGGGTCTGCGGGGGAGACCCAGTACTTC.

This clonotype was detected once. The chain has TRBV5-1 and TRBJ2-5; D may be TRBD2 (6 bases). Trimming shortened V by 2 bases and J by 2 bases, and 13 bases separated the two germline ends. Germline assignment: CDR1 SGHRS and CDR2 YFSETQ. The CDR3 is 15 amino acids. The CDR3 DNA is TGCGCCAGCAGCTTTGGCCCGGGAGATCAAGAGACCCAGTACTTC. Protein sequence: CASSFGPGDQETQYF.

The chain recombines TRBV7-9 with TRBJ2-1; D is possibly TRBD2 (7 bases). The germline V and J ends were trimmed by 4 bases and 7 bases, with 23 bases remaining between them. Germline assignment: CDR1 SEHNR and CDR2 FQNEAQ (reference sequence). This CDR3 is built from 17 residues. In DNA, the CDR3 is TGTGCCAGCAGCTCTAAGAGGGGGGGCGGGGAAGATAATGAGCAGTTCTTC. This sequence encodes CASSSKRGGGEDNEQFF.

This clonotype was picked up a small number of times. The chain recombines TRBV20-1 with TRBJ1-1; TRBD1 is a possible D gene (6 bases). The CDR3 consists of 12 residues. Germline V gene lookup returns CDR1 DFQATT and CDR2 SNEGSKA (reference sequence). V lost 1 base to trimming and J lost 8 bases, with 11 bases between them. DNA of the CDR3: TGCAGTGCTAGAGGGACAGACGTCGAAGCTTTCTTT. It is translated as CSARGTDVEAFF.

About this clonotype itself: The junction differs from germline at one of its ends, possibly a read error. This sequence joins TRBV20-1 and TRBJ2-1; 7 nucleotides line up with TRBD2. Germline lookup yields CDR1 DFQATT and CDR2 SNEGSKA (reference sequence). The CDR3 is 15 amino acids. CDR3 coding DNA: TGTAGTGCAAATACCGGGACTAAGAACTACAATGAGCAGTTCTTC. Translated, it gives CSANTGTKNYNEQFF.

The V and J genes are TRBV5-1 and TRBJ1-6, with D perhaps matching TRBD1 (5 bases). Deletions cut 0 bases from V and 6 bases from J, with 10 bases between. The CDR3 length is 15 residues. Germline CDR1 SGHRS, CDR2 YFSETQ. CDR3 nucleotides: TGCGCCAGCAGCTTGGAACAGGTGACTAATTCACCCCTCCACTTT. Translation: CASSLEQVTNSPLHF.

The chain combines TRBV21-1 with TRBJ2-4; the table's D call, TRBD2, has no DNA check behind it. TRBV21-1 is annotated as a pseudogene. The CDR3 runs 12 residues. The CDR3 DNA reads as TGTGCCAGATGCACCCCCGGGGCTTCTCAGTACTTC. It translates to CARCTPGASQYF.

This rearrangement joins TRBV12-3 or TRBV12-4 to TRBJ1-2, with D possibly TRBD1 on 5 matching bases. Trimming took 5 bases from V and 7 from J, leaving 14 bases between them. This CDR3 spans 13 amino acids. CDR3: CASSPGRPLGYTF. CDR3 nucleotide sequence: TGTGCCAGCAGTCCGGGACGACCGCTTGGCTACACCTTC.

This clonotype has a handful of counts. V gene TRBV6-2 or TRBV6-3 combines with J gene TRBJ2-3; TRBD2 matches at 10 bases. The germline V gene has CDR1 MNHEY and CDR2 SVGEGT. There are 15 residues in the CDR3. The junction had 6 bases not matched to a gene; V was cut back by 7 bases and J by 2 bases. The CDR3 loop reads CASTVGLADTDTQYF. The DNA of the CDR3 is TGTGCCAGCACCGTCGGACTAGCGGACACAGATACGCAGTATTTT.

V and J are TRBV5-1 and TRBJ2-3; the match to TRBD2 covers 8 bases. Trimming took 5 bases from V and 5 from J; bases not matched to a gene: 13. CDR1 and CDR2 from the germline V gene are SGHRS and YFSETQ. The CDR3 consists of 16 residues. CDR3 bases: TGCGCCAGCAGTTCCGGTGGTAGCGGGGCAGGAGATACGCAGTATTTT. It is translated as CASSSGGSGAGDTQYF.

The rearrangement links TRBV20-1 to TRBJ2-7, with TRBD2 matching over 9 bases. This CDR3 is built from 16 residues. From germline, CDR1 is DFQATT and CDR2 SNEGSKA (reference sequence). V gave up 5 bases and J gave up 0 bases; unmatched junction bases: 11. CDR3 region: CSAPPPSGAFSYEQYF. In DNA form, the CDR3 reads TGCAGTGCTCCACCTCCTAGCGGGGCGTTCTCCTACGAGCAGTACTTC.

Worth noting for this clonotype: At one boundary the junction diverges from the germline segment, which might be a read error. The chain links TRBV27 to TRBJ1-6; D might be TRBD1 (5 bases). The CDR3 loop spans 14 amino acids. Per germline, CDR1 MNHEY and CDR2 SMNVEV (reference sequence). The DNA for the CDR3 is TGTGCCGGCAGTTTCGGGGGAAGGAATTCACCCCTCCACTTT. Amino acids: CAGSFGGRNSPLHF.

There are a few counts of this clonotype. The V and J genes are TRBV4-2 and TRBJ2-5, with no clear D. With the DNA end fitting TRBJ2-7 better, the J assignment may be wrong. In germline, CDR1 is LGHNA, CDR2 YNFKEQ. The CDR3 sequence is 14 residues long. The CDR3 DNA reads as TGTGCCAGCAGCCAGAACCTTGGGCGGATCGAGCAGTACTTC. Residues: CASSQNLGRIEQYF.

Only a few counts were recorded for this clonotype. The rearrangement uses TRBV7-9 and TRBJ1-2; 8 bases match TRBD1. The CDR3 covers 16 residues. Unmatched junction bases numbered 9, after V lost 2 bases and J lost 4 bases. Germline V CDR1 and CDR2: SEHNR, FQNEAQ (reference sequence). CDR3 coding DNA: TGTGCCAGCAGCTTATCCCAAGACAGGGGAGCCTATGGCTACACCTTC. It specifies CASSLSQDRGAYGYTF.

As for this clonotype: At one end, the junction sequence differs from germline, possibly due to a read error. The gene calls are TRBV20-1 and TRBJ2-1; D possibly matches TRBD1 or TRBD2 (5 bases each). The length of the CDR3 is 15 residues. Per the germline V gene, CDR1 is DFQATT and CDR2 is SNEGSKA (reference sequence). The CDR3 is CGAPDLGAGDNEQFF. The CDR3 bases are TGCGGTGCGCCCGATCTCGGGGCCGGGGACAATGAGCAGTTCTTC.

Only a few counts were recorded for this clonotype. This rearrangement joins TRBV4-2 to TRBJ2-7; TRBD1 or TRBD2 may be the D gene (6 bases each). Trimming removed 4 bases at V and 3 bases at J, with 13 bases between. The germline V gene encodes CDR1 LGHNA and CDR2 YNFKEQ. CDR3 size: 14 residues. The CDR3 DNA reads TGTGCCAGCAGCCGGAGGGGGGTCGGCTACGAGCAGTACTTC. Translation gives CASSRRGVGYEQYF.